This TCR beta chain was captured by sequencing in a study of T cells after posttransplantation cyclophosphamide. Of note for this clone: What it binds is not known.

CDR1 and CDR2 (germline): SNHLY, FYNNEI. The CDR3 is 15 amino acids. Trimming cost V 4 bases and J 8 bases, with 19 bases left between them. Findings of the study overall: Later post-transplant blood repertoires were often dominated by donor CD8+ memory clones. TRB clonality was highly associated with recipient CMV seropositivity and reactivation. Tissue-infiltrating T cells from skin or gut overlapped little with blood T cells.

Methotrexate plus calcineurin inhibitor accompanied controls' myeloablative marrow transplants; sampling was 1 year later. Sequencing was performed with immunoSEQ multiplex PCR; in TCRdb, only in-frame clones are kept and a portion is missing. The profile shows tens of thousands of clones, roughly 90% of them singletons. The clonotype was recovered from a female patient between 50 and 60 years old who received an allogeneic stem cell transplant from an unrelated donor, was CMV-positive, and had chronic GVHD only. Some T cells may be the graft donor's. The genes are TRBV2 and TRBJ2-3; D gene ambiguous. Sequences were derived from PBMCs, sampled after an allogeneic stem cell transplant with a calcineurin inhibitor and methotrexate. The DNA of the CDR3 is TGTGCCAGCAGTGGGCCAGCGCTCAATCTGGGTACGCAGTATTTT. Encoded protein: CASSGPALNLGTQYF.